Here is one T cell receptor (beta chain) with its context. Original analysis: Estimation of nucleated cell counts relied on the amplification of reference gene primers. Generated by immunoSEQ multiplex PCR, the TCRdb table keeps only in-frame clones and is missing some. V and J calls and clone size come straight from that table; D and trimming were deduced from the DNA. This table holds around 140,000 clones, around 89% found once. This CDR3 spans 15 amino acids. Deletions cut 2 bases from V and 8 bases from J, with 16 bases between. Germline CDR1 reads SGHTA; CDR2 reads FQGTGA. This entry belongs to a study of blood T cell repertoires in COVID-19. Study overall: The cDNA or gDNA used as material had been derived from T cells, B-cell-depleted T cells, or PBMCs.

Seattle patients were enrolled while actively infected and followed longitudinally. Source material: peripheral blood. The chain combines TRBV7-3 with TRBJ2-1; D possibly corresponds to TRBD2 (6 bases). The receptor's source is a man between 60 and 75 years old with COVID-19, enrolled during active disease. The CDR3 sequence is CASSLVGGVVDEQFF. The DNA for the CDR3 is TGTGCCAGCAGCTTAGTCGGAGGGGTGGTCGATGAGCAGTTCTTC.